This T cell receptor (beta chain) was obtained from a study of tumor-infiltrating lymphocytes in primary liver carcinoma (TCRdb year 2017). Background for the entire study: Of the five patients (three men and two women, aged 30 to 69 years), four had hepatocellular carcinoma and one had combined HCC and intrahepatic cholangiocarcinoma. The tumors of the five patients were staged as T1-T3 N0M0, with maximum diameters ranging from roughly 4 to 10 cm. Each sample produced about 3.5 to 8 million productive TCRbeta reads, and read depth showed no significant difference between tissue types. Across five regions of each liver tumor, along with adjacent normal tissue and blood, the study brought together TCRbeta repertoire sequencing, expression microarrays and whole-exome sequencing. A total of approximately 35 specimens from 5 patients underwent TCRbeta repertoire sequencing, comprising some 25 tumor regions, 5 adjacent noncancerous liver tissues and 5 peripheral blood samples. Reproducibility between technical replicate repertoires was high, with correlation coefficients above 0.95 and mean shared-clone rates about 0.89. Study-level results and caveats: Compared with blood, tumors had a significantly larger share of the repertoire taken up by the top 250 clones (p = 0.039). With just a handful of patients in the study, the authors point out that the findings should be validated in a larger study. Repertoire overlap was higher between tumor regions (mean about 35%) than tumor-adjacent (approximately 17%) or tumor-blood (about 14%) pairs, consistent with antigen-driven expansion. Since the samples were bulk and unsorted, there was no way to compare CD4+ and CD8+ T cell repertoires. Because sequencing covered only the TCR beta chain and unpaired alpha chains were not captured, true repertoire diversity is likely underestimated.

The CDR1 and CDR2 encoded by the germline V gene are MDHEN and SYDVKM. The CDR3 numbers 17 residues from cysteine through phenylalanine. Only the CDR3 DNA is retained, 51 bases long and in frame from the first base. Without any cell sorting, total RNA and DNA were extracted together from around 20-30 mg of bulk tissue using the AllPrep DNA/RNA mini kit. Between late 2015 and March 2016, 5 or 6 patients in China with histopathologically diagnosed primary liver carcinoma had their tumors surgically resected. At the time of sampling, the patients had chronic HBV infection and had not received any treatment. Each fresh piece of tumor and adjacent tissue was cut in two, with one half stored in RNAlater at -80 degrees C and the other half sent for histology. Comment on this clonotype: The specificity of this receptor is unknown. At one boundary the junction diverges from the germline segment, which might be a read error.

Using a constant-region primer and ProtoScript II reverse transcriptase, TCRbeta-specific cDNA was reverse-transcribed from 400 to 550 ng total RNA. The TCRbeta libraries were prepared through three rounds of nested multiplex PCR following a slightly modified ARM-PCR procedure. Multiplex TRBV1-TRBV30 forward primers and a Cbeta reverse primer were used in the first two PCR rounds, each of which was run for around 9 cycles. Sample barcodes and Illumina adapters were added in a final 25-cycle PCR with Deep VentR polymerase. Before sequencing, amplicons of 200-500 bp were gel-purified using a QIAquick gel extraction kit. TCRbeta amplicons were sequenced on an Illumina HiSeq 2500 with 250-bp paired-end reads. The source study handled its data this way. To recover full CDR3 sequences, reads were quality-trimmed using Trimmomatic v0.33 and paired reads were then merged using FLASH v1.2.11. MiGEC v1.2.1b assigned V, D and J germline segments to the rearranged TCRbeta sequences. Clonotype statistics and Shannon-Wiener diversity indices were calculated with VDJtools v1.0.0. To cut down on sampling bias, every analysis after diversity analysis relied on just the 250 most abundant clonotypes from each sample. TCRdb redid the processing of the public reads, applying fastp at Q25 and MiXCR, and retained in-frame beta chains. Here each entry gathers all rows of one CDR3 protein and keeps the most common genes and DNA. TCRdb, not the authors, supplied the V and J calls. The sample table lists about 120,000 distinct CDR3 sequences, around 70% of them with a count of one. The ten most abundant clones make up 8.1% of the sample.

Sequencing was done on a sample of tumor-adjacent normal liver tissue. This chain joins TRBV28 to TRBJ2-1, with 10 bases in between that match TRBD2. This TCR was sampled from a woman aged 60-75 years with primary liver carcinoma and hepatitis B virus infection. The nucleotides read TGTGCCAGCAGCCGCGACAGGAGGCTAGCGGGAGACTATGAGCAGTCCTTC. Translation gives CASSRDRRLAGDYEQSF.